Shown below are 10 T cell receptor beta chains from a single sample sequenced in a study of cytomegalovirus exposure and HLA in healthy donors. This PCR relied on a set of 60 Vbeta primers and 13 Jbeta primers. Sequencing was performed with immunoSEQ multiplex PCR; in TCRdb, only in-frame clones are kept and a portion is missing. Found here are more than 140,000 clones, over 60% of them singletons; the top ten hold 1.6%. Sequencing was carried out using PBMCs. Receptors originate from a female donor in good health and CMV-seronegative.

The chain joins TRBV2 to TRBJ1-5, with 9 nucleotides matching TRBD1. This CDR3 comprises 13 residues. The germline gives CDR1 SNHLY, CDR2 FYNNEI. V shed 7 bases, J shed 6 bases, and the junction held 4 bases outside the gene matches. The CDR3 is CASTTGGGQPQHF. CDR3 nucleotide sequence: TGTGCCAGCACAACAGGGGGCGGTCAGCCCCAGCATTTT.

This clone was recorded once. This chain uses TRBV5-1 with TRBJ2-7, with 10 bases identical to TRBD2. The junction had 7 bases not matched to a gene; V was cut back by 4 bases and J by 0 bases. Looked up from germline, CDR1 is SGHRS and CDR2 is YFSETQ. The CDR3 covers 16 residues. This CDR3 reads CASSLATSGVSYEQYF. Here the CDR3 DNA reads TGCGCCAGCAGCCTTGCAACTAGCGGGGTCTCCTACGAGCAGTACTTC.

The rearrangement links TRBV7-9 to TRBJ2-4; 12 bases are shared with TRBD1. The CDR3 spans 14 residues. V lost 2 bases, J lost 15 bases, and 8 bases stayed unmatched. Germline V CDR1 and CDR2: SEHNR, FQNEAQ (reference sequence). Here the CDR3 DNA reads TGTGCCAGCAGCTTACCGGGACAGGGGGCGAGTTGGTACTTC. It specifies CASSLPGQGASWYF.

This chain connects TRBV28 to TRBJ2-3, with D possibly matching TRBD1 (5 bases). Trimming removed 10 bases at V and 2 bases at J, with 16 bases between. CDR1 and CDR2 from the germline V gene are MDHEN and SYDVKM. This CDR3 contains 14 residues. CDR3 residues: CATSTSGNTDTQYF. The CDR3 DNA sequence: TGTGCCACCTCCACCTCAGGGAACACAGATACGCAGTATTTT.

This clone was recorded once. The CDR3 DNA follows: TGTGCCAGCAGTCTAGGGTGGACAGGGGCCTACGAGCAGTACTTC. As protein: CASSLGWTGAYEQYF. The chain has TRBV28 and TRBJ2-7; 9 bases fit TRBD1. V gave up 5 bases and J gave up 2 bases; unmatched junction bases: 7. The CDR3 has 15 residues. CDR1 is MDHEN and CDR2 is SYDVKM in the germline V gene.

This chain connects TRBV6-5 to TRBJ2-7; D not certain. Germline CDR1 is MNHEY and CDR2 is SVGAGI. The V gene lost 3 bases and the J gene lost 0 bases, with 9 bases spanning the gap. The CDR3 consists of 14 residues. CDR3 nucleotides: TGTGCCAGCAGTTATTCCGACTCCTCCTACGAGCAGTACTTC. Amino acid sequence: CASSYSDSSYEQYF.

J is TRBJ1-2 and V is TRBV5-4; D not resolved. CDR3 length: 14 residues. Germline V gene lookup returns CDR1 SGHNT and CDR2 YYREEE (reference sequence). Trimming shortened V by 2 bases and J by 4 bases, and 12 bases separated the two germline ends. The CDR3 bases are TGTGCCAGCAGCTTCGCGGACTATTCCTATGGCTACACCTTC. Translated: CASSFADYSYGYTF.

The CDR3 is CAWSNGGGGSYNEQFF. The CDR3 coding sequence is TGTGCCTGGAGCAACGGGGGTGGGGGCTCCTACAATGAGCAGTTCTTC. V and J are TRBV30 and TRBJ2-1; tentative D call: TRBD2 (6 bases). Germline V gene lookup returns CDR1 GTSNPN and CDR2 SVGIG (reference sequence). The CDR3 runs to 16 residues. V dropped 3 bases and J dropped 0 bases, with 15 bases sitting between them.

The chain has TRBV29-1 and TRBJ1-2; tentative D call: TRBD1 (5 bases). Germline values: CDR1 SQVTM, CDR2 ANQGSEA. V lost 3 bases and J lost 4, with 15 bases in between. The CDR3 is 14 amino acids. In DNA, the CDR3 is TGCAGCGTTGATCTCAGGGCCTGGGGCTATGGCTACACCTTC. It codes for CSVDLRAWGYGYTF.

This rearrangement joins TRBV27 to TRBJ1-1; 11 bases are a match to TRBD1. This CDR3 comprises 15 residues. CDR1 is MNHEY and CDR2 is SMNVEV in the germline V gene (reference sequence). Trimming took 5 bases from V and 4 from J; bases not matched to a gene: 6. CDR3 nucleotide sequence: TGTGCCAGCAGTGGACAGGGGGCTGGTAGCACTGAAGCTTTCTTT. It codes for CASSGQGAGSTEAFF.